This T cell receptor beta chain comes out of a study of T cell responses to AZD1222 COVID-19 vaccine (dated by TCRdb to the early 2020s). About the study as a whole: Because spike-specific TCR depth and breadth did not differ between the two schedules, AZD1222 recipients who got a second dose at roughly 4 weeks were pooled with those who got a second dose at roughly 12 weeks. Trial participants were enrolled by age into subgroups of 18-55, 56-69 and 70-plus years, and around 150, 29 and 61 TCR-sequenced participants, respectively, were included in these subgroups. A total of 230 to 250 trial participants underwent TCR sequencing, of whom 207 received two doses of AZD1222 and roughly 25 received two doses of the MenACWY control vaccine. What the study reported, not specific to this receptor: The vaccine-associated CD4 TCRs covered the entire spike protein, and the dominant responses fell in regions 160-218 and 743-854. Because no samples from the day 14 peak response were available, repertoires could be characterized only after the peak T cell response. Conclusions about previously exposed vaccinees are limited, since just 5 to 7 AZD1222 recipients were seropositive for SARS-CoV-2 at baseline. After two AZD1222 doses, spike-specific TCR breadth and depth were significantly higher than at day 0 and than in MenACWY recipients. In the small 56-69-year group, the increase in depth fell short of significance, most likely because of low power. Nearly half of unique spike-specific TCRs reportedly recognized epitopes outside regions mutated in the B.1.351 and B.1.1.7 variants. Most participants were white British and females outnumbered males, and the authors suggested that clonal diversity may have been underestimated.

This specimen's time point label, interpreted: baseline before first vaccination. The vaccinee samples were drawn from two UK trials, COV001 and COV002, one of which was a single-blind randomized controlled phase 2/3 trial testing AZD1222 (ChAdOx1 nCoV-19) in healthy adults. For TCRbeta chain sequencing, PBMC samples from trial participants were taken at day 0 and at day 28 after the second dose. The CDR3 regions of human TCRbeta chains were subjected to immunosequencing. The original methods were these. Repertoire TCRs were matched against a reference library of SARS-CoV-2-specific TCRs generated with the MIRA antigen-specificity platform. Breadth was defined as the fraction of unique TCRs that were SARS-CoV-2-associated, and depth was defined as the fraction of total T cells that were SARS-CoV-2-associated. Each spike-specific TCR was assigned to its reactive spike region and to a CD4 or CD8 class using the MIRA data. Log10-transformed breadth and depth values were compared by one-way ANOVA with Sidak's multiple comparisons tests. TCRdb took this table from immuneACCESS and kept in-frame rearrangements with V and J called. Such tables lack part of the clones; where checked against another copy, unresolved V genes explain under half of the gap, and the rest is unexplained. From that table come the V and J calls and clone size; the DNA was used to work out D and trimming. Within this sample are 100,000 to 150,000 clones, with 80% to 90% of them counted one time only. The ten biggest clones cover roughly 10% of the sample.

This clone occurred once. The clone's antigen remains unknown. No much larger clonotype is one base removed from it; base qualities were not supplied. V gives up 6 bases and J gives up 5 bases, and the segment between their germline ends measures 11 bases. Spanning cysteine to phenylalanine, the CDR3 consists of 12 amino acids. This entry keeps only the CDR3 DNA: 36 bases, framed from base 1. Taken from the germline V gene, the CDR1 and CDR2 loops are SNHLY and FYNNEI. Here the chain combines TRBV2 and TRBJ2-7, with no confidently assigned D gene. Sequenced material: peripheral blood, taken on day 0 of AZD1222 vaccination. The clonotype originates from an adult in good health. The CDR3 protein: CASSLGRNEQYF. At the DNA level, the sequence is TGTGCCAGCAGCTTGGGAAGGAACGAGCAGTACTTC. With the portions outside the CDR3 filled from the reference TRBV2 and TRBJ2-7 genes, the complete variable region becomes EPEVTQTPSHQVTQMGQEVILRCVPISNHLYFYWYRQILGQKVEFLVSFYNNEISEKSEIFDDQFSVERPDGSNFTLKIRSTKLEDSAMYFCASSLGRNEQYFGPGTRLTVT.